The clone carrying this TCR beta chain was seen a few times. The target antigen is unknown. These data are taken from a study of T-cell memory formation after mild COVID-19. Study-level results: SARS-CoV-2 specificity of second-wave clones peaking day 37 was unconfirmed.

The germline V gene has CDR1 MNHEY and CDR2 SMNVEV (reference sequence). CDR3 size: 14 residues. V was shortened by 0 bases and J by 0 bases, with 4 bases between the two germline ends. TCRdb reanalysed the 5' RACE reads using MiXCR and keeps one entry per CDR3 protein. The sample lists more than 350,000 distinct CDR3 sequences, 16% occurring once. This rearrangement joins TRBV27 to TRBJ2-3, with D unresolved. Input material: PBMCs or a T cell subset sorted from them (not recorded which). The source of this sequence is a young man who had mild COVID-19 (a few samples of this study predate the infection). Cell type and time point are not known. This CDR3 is CASSLSQSTDTQYF. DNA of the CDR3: TGTGCCAGCAGTTTATCGCAAAGCACAGATACGCAGTATTTT.